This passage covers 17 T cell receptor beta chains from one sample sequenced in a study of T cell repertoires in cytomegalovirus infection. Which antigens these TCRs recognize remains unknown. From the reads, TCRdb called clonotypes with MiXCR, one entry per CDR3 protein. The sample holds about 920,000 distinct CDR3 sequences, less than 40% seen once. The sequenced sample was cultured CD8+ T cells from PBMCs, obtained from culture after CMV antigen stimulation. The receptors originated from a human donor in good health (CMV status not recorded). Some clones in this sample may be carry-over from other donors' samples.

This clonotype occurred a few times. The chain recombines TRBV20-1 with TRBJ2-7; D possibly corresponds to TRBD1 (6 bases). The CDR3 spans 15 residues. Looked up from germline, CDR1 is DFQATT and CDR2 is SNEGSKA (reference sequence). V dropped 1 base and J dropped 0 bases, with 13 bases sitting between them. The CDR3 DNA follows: TGCAGTGCTAGAGGCAAGGGGGAACCCTCCTACGAGCAGTACGTC. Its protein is CSARGKGEPSYEQYV.

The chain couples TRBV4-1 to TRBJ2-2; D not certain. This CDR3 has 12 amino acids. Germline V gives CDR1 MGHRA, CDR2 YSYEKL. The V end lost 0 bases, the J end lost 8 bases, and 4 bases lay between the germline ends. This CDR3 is CASSQDSGELFF. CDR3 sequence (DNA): TGCGCCAGCAGCCAAGATTCGGGGGAGCTGTTTTTT.

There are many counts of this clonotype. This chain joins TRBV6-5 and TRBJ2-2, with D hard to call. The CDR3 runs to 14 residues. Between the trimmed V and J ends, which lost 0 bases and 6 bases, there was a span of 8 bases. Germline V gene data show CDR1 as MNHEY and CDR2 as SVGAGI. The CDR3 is CASSYSKEAGELFF. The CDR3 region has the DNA TGTGCCAGCAGTTACTCTAAAGAGGCCGGGGAGCTGTTTTTT.

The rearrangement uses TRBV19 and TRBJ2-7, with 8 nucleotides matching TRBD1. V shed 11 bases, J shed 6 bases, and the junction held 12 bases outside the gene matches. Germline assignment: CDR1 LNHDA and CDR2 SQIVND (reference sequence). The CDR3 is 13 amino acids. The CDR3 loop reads CAAGGDRLLEQYF. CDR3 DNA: TGTGCCGCCGGTGGGGACAGGCTGCTCGAGCAGTACTTC. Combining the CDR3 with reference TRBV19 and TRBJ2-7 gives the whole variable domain DGGITQSPKYLFRKEGQNVTLSCEQNLNHDAMYWYRQDPGQGLRLIYYSQIVNDFQKGDIAEGYSVSREKKESFPLTVTSAQKNPTAFYLCAAGGDRLLEQYFGPGTRLTVT.

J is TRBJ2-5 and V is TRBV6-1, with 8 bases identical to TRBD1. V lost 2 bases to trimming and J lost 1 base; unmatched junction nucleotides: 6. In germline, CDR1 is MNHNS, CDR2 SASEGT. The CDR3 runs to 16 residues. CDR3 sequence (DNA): TGTGCCAGCAGTGAATTAGGACAGGGACTCCAAGAGACCCAGTACTTC. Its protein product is CASSELGQGLQETQYF.

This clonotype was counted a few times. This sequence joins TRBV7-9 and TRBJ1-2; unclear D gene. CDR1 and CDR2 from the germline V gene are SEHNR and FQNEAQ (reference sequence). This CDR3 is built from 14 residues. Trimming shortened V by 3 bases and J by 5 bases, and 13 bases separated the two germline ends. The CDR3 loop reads CASSFSTTGYGYTF. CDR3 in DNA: TGTGCCAGCAGCTTTAGTACAACCGGATATGGCTACACCTTC.

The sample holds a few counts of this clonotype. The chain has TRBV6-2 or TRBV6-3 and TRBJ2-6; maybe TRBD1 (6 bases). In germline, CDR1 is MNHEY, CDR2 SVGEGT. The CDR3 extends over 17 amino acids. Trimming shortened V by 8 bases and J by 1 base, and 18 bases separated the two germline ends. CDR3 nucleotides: TGTGCCAGCTTACCCGAGACAGGCGTTTCTGGGGCCAACGTCCTGACTTTC. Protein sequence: CASLPETGVSGANVLTF.

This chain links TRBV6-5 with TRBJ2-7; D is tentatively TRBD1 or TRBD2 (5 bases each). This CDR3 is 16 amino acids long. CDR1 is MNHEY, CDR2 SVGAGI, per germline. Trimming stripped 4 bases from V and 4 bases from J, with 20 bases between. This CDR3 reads CASSFSRFRGEYEQYV. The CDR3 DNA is TGTGCCAGCAGTTTTTCCCGGTTTAGAGGGGAATACGAGCAGTACGTC.

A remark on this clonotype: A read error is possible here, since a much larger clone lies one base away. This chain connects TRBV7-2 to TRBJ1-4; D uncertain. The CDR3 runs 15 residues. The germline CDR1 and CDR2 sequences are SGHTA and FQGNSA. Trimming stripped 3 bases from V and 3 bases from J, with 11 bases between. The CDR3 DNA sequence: TGTGCCAGCAGCTTGGGCGGCTGGGCTAATGAAAAACTGTTTTTT. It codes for CASSLGGWANEKLFF. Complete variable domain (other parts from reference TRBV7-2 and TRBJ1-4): GAGVSQSPSNKVTEKGKDVELRCDPISGHTALYWYRQSLGQGLEFLIYFQGNSAPDKSGLPSDRFSAERTGGSVSTLTIQRTQQEDSAVYLCASSLGGWANEKLFFGSGTQLSVL.

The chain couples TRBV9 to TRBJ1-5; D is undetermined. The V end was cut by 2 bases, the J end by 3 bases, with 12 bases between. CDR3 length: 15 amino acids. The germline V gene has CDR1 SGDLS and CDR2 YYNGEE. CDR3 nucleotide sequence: TGTGCCAGCAGCGTGAGCGGTGCCCTCAATCAGCCCCAGCATTTT. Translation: CASSVSGALNQPQHF.

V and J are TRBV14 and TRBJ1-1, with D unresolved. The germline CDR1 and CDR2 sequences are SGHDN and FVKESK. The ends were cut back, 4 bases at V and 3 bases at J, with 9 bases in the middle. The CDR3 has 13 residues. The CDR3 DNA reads TGTGCCAGCAGCCCCCTGGATGACACTGAAGCTTTCTTT. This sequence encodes CASSPLDDTEAFF.

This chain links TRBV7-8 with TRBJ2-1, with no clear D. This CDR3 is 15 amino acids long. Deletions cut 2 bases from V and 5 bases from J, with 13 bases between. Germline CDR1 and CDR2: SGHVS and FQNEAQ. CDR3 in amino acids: CASSLPDVSNNEQFF. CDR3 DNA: TGTGCCAGCAGCTTACCGGACGTGTCCAACAATGAGCAGTTCTTC.

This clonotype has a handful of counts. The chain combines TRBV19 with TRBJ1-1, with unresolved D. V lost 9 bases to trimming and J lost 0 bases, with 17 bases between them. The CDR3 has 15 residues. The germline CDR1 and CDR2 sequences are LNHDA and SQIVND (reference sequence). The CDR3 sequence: CASLPTIPLNTEAFF. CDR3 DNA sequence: TGTGCCAGCCTGCCCACCATACCATTGAACACTGAAGCTTTCTTT.

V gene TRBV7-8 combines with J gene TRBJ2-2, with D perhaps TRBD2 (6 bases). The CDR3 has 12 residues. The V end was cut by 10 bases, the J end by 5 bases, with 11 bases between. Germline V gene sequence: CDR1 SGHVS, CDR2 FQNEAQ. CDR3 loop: CAIPLATGELFF. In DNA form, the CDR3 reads TGTGCCATACCTCTAGCGACCGGGGAGCTGTTTTTT.

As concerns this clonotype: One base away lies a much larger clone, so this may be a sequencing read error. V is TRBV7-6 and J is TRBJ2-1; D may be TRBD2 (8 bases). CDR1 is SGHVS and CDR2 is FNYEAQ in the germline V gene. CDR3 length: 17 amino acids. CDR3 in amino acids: CASCLETGTSSYNEQFF. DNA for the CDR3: TGTGCCAGCTGCTTAGAGACAGGGACTAGCTCCTACAATGAGCAGTTCTTC.

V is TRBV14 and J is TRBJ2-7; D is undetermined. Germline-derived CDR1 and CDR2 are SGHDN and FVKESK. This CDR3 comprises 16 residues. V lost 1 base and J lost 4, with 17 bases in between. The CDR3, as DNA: TGTGCCAGCAGCCAAGCTCTGGGGTCCGATCGTTACGAGCAGTACTTC. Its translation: CASSQALGSDRYEQYF.

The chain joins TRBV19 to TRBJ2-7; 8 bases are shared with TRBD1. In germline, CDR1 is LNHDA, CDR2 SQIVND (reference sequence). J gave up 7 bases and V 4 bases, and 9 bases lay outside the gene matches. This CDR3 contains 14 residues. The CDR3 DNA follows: TGTGCCAGTAGTACACCCGGACAGGGTGAAGAGCAGTACTTC. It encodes CASSTPGQGEEQYF.